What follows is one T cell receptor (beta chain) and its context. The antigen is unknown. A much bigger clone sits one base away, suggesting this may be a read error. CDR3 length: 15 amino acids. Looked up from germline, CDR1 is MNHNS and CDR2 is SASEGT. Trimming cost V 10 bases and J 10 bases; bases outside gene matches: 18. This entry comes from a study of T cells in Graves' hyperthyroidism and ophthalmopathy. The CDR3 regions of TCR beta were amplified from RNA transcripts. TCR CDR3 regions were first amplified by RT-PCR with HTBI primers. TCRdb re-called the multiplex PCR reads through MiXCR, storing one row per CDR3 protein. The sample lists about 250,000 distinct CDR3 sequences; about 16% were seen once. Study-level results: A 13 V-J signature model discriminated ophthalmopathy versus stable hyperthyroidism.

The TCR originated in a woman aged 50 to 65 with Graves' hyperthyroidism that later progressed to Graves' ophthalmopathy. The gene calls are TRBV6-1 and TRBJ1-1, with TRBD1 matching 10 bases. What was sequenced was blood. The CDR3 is CAIRPGQGFVAGAFF. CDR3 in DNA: TGTGCCATCAGGCCGGGACAGGGGTTTGTTGCTGGAGCTTTCTTT.